This record looks at one T cell receptor (beta chain) sequence and its context. The data are from a study of control samples from healthy donors and cancer patients. Generated by immunoSEQ multiplex PCR, the TCRdb table keeps only in-frame clones and is missing some. The profile shows some 130,000 clones, roughly 90% of them singletons. Deletions cut 4 bases from V and 0 bases from J, with 8 bases between. Per germline, CDR1 GTSNPN and CDR2 SVGIG (reference sequence). This CDR3 is built from 13 residues. The sequence derives from a man aged 35 to 55 in good health. The chain joins TRBV30 to TRBJ2-3, with D uncertain. Sequenced: blood. The CDR3: CAWIGRSTDTQYF. In DNA form, the CDR3 reads TGTGCCTGGATCGGCCGTAGCACAGATACGCAGTATTTT.